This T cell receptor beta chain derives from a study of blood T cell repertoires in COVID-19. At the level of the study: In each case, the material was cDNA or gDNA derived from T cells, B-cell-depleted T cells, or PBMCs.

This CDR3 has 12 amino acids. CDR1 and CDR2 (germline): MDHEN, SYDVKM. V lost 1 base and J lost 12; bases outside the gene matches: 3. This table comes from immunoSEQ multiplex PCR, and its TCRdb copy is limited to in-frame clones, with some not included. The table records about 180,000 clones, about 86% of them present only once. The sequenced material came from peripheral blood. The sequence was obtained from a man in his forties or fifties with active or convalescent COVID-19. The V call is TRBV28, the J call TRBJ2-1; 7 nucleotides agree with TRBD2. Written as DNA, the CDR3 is TGTGCCAGCAGTTTATATACGGGAGGGCAGTTCTTC. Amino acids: CASSLYTGGQFF. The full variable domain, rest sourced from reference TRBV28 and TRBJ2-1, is DVKVTQSSRYLVKRTGEKVFLECVQDMDHENMFWYRQDPGLGLRLIYFSYDVKMKEKGDIPEGYSVSREKKERFSLILESASTNQTSMYLCASSLYTGGQFFGPGTRLTVL.